Included here is one T cell receptor beta chain sequence, with context. The PCR contained 60 Vbeta and 13 Jbeta primers. In the authors' workflow: A later analysis tallied approximately 78 million unique TCR beta chains, around 10 million of them shared. Sequenced by immunoSEQ multiplex PCR; TCRdb stores in-frame clones only, minus some. D and trimming come from the DNA, and the V and J calls and clone size come from that table. The sample is made up of tens of thousands of clones, and the top ten hold 3% to 4% of it. Deletions cut 7 bases from V and 7 bases from J, with 20 bases between. CDR3 size: 15 residues. Germline V gives CDR1 MDHEN, CDR2 SYDVKM. This sample stems from a study of cytomegalovirus exposure and HLA in healthy donors. Study in general: There were about 86 million unique TCRs (from HLA-typed donors) in an early data release.

Material: PBMCs. This clonotype originated in a female donor in good health and CMV-seropositive. The chain carries TRBV28 and TRBJ2-1, with D perhaps matching TRBD1 (6 bases). For the CDR3, the DNA is TGTGCCAGCATTTCCCCAGGGGTCCAAGGTAATGAGCAGTTCTTC. Its protein is CASISPGVQGNEQFF.